Included here is one T cell receptor beta chain sequence, with context. The sample belongs to a study of blood T cell repertoires in COVID-19. The wider study: T cells, B-cell-depleted T cells, or PBMCs supplied cDNA or gDNA.

V shed 3 bases, J shed 0 bases, and the junction held 10 bases outside the gene matches. The CDR3 extends over 17 amino acids. The germline V gene has CDR1 SEHNR and CDR2 FQNEAQ (reference sequence). Original processing notes: Reference gene primer amplification gave nucleated cell count estimates. Method: immunoSEQ multiplex PCR; TCRdb's copy keeps in-frame clones and lacks some. From that table come the V and J calls and clone size; the DNA was used to work out D and trimming. The sample includes about 110,000 clones, roughly 83% of them seen just once. The specimen was peripheral blood. The chain carries TRBV7-9 and TRBJ2-7, with 8 bases aligning to TRBD2. The TCR originated in a woman between 65 and 79 years old with acute or convalescent COVID-19. Here the CDR3 DNA reads TGTGCCAGCAGCTTGGTTGCTAGCGGGCCTACCTCCTACGAGCAGTACTTC. This codes for CASSLVASGPTSYEQYF.